This T cell receptor (beta chain) emerged from a study of CD8+ T cells in alopecia areata. The wider study: It was 6 to 18 months of tofacitinib, and then there were 6 months off drug. Study results and caveats: Researchers say the link of baseline CD8+ expansion to response remains uncertain, with one nonresponder.

The sequencing template was cDNA reverse transcribed from extracted RNA. The assay was immunoSEQ multiplex PCR, and TCRdb's table has in-frame clones only and misses some. This table holds 170,000 or so clones, about 60% found once. This clone was counted between two and nine times. Its antigen is unidentified. Treatment indicated: oral pan-JAK inhibitor, 5-10 mg twice daily. The source was CD8+ T cells sorted from blood, collected at week 24, from a patient treated with tofacitinib. This clonotype was sampled from a human donor with alopecia areata.

The chain's CDR3 is CAWTPGGTEAFF. The CDR3 nucleotides are TGTGCCTGGACTCCTGGGGGCACTGAAGCTTTCTTT. The V and J genes are TRBV30 and TRBJ1-1, with a possible D match to TRBD1 (5 bases). The CDR3 consists of 12 residues. Trimming removed 4 bases at V and 4 bases at J, with 10 bases between. Germline V lookup: CDR1 GTSNPN, CDR2 SVGIG (reference sequence). Combining the CDR3 with reference TRBV30 and TRBJ1-1 gives the whole variable domain SQTIHQWPATLVQPVGSPLSLECTVEGTSNPNLYWYRQAAGRGLQLLFYSVGIGQISSEVPQNLSASRPQDRQFILSSKKLLLSDSGFYLCAWTPGGTEAFFGQGTRLTVV.